This is a list of T cell receptor beta chains from one sample in a study of shared clonotypes between healthy human individuals. Libraries were prepared by immunoSEQ multiplex PCR; TCRdb keeps only in-frame clonotypes and omits some of them. Of more than 2 million clones in the sample, roughly 95% were seen once. The sequencing input was naive CD4+ T cells sorted from blood. Receptor source: a man in his late teens or twenties in good health. Each CDR3 is given with its conserved first and last residue.

>TRBJ1-4|TRBV18
CASSPMGQGTNEKLFF
>TRBJ1-2|TRBV19
CASSIGRQAYGYTF
>TRBJ2-3|TRBV4-3
CASSQGVGSRADTQYF
>TRBJ1-2|TRBV19
CASSILDRADYGYTF
>TRBJ2-7|TRBV4-3
CASSQDGRQGTPYEQYF
>TRBJ2-7|TRBV11-2
CASSSVEQYF
>TRBJ2-7|TRBV28
CASSAATSGRYEQYF
>TRBJ1-6|TRBV6-5
CASSYNPGSPLHF
>TRBJ1-1|TRBV5-1
CASSLATSYRDDTEAFF
>TRBJ2-3|TRBV2
CASSEAPLASTTSTDTQYF
>TRBJ2-5|TRBV6-6
CASSRGGGGETQYF
>TRBJ2-1|TRBV11-1
CASTTSSYNEQFF
>TRBJ1-2|TRBV5-4
CASSSAAQEGYGYTF